This TCR beta chain was sequenced in a study of CD8 T cells in Susac syndrome. Random hexamers were used to reverse transcribe an amount of roughly 0.5 to 1 ug RNA. Amplification of TCR beta CDR3 across 54 Vbeta and 13 Jbeta was performed with immunoSEQ multiplex PCR. TCRdb called the immunoSEQ multiplex PCR reads again in MiXCR, with one record for every CDR3 protein. The sample has 130,000 to 150,000 distinct CDR3 sequences; approximately 95% are singletons. V was trimmed by 7 bases and J by 3 bases, leaving 12 bases between them. This CDR3 comprises 13 residues. This clonotype originated in a human donor in good health. Sample: CD8+ T cells from PBMCs. V is TRBV12-3 or TRBV12-4 and J is TRBJ1-1; D is undetermined. The CDR3 is CASTLRSDTEAFF. The CDR3 nucleotides read TGTGCCAGCACACTTCGGTCGGACACTGAAGCTTTCTTT.